A single count supports the clone carrying this TCR beta chain. The data were obtained in a study of cytomegalovirus exposure and HLA in healthy donors. The V segment lost 2 bases and the J segment 6 bases; nucleotides outside the gene matches: 7. CDR1 MNHNY and CDR2 SVGAGI come from the germline V gene (reference sequence). The CDR3 is 15 amino acids. Clones were sequenced by immunoSEQ multiplex PCR, and TCRdb holds only the in-frame ones, with some missing. The sample yields about 130,000 clones, roughly 89% seen once. The receptor's source is a woman aged 18-29 years in good health and CMV-seronegative. Source material: PBMCs. This chain links TRBV6-6 with TRBJ1-2; 9 bases match TRBD1. This chain's CDR3 is CASSYRDRVEDGYTF. The DNA of the CDR3 is TGTGCCAGCAGTTACCGGGACAGGGTTGAGGATGGCTACACCTTC.